These T cell receptor beta chains were read from a single sample in a study of blood T cells in healthy people across ages. In TCRdb, the 5' RACE reads were re-called with MiXCR into one record per CDR3 protein. The sample contains about 1.1 million distinct CDR3 sequences, more than 30% of which appear only once. Material for sequencing was blood. The receptors here all came from a man in his late teens or twenties in good health. The CDR3 runs from the conserved cysteine through the conserved F or W. The D gene is left open where the match is weak. Expanded clones get a size class; other rows say once, few or many, or leave the size out.

TGTGCCAGCAGCCCAAAGGGACTAGCGGGAGGGTCGGAGCAGTTCTTC	CASSPKGLAGGSEQFF	TRBV4-2	once	TRBJ2-1	TRBD2
TGCGCCAGCAGCCAAGGGGGGGCGGGTCAGCCCCAGCATTTT	CASSQGGAGQPQHF	TRBV4-1	NA	TRBJ1-5	NA
TGTGCCAGCAGCCAAGAGAGGGGGAGAATTAACTATGGCTACACCTTC	CASSQERGRINYGYTF	TRBV4-2	NA	TRBJ1-2	NA
TGTGCCAGCAGTCTCTACCCAGGGGGGAACTATGGCTACACCTTC	CASSLYPGGNYGYTF	TRBV12-3/TRBV12-4	NA	TRBJ1-2	TRBD1
TGTACCAGCAGCTTAACAGGCGTTTACAATGAGCAGTTCTTC	CTSSLTGVYNEQFF	TRBV11-2	NA	TRBJ2-1	NA
TGTGCCAGCAGCTCAATAAGGAACACTGAAGCTTTCTTT	CASSSIRNTEAFF	TRBV7-2	NA	TRBJ1-1	NA
TGTGCCAGCAGTGGCCCCCGAGATCTGCGGGATACGCAGTATTTT	CASSGPRDLRDTQYF	TRBV2	few	TRBJ2-3	NA
TGTGCTAGTGGTTTGCCACGAGGGACAGCCAAGGAGACCCAGTACTTC	CASGLPRGTAKETQYF	TRBV12-5	few	TRBJ2-5	TRBD1
TGTGCTAGTGGTTTGATGGGTCTGGAGGGACACCGTAACTATGGCTACACCTTC	CASGLMGLEGHRNYGYTF	TRBV12-5	few	TRBJ1-2	NA
TGCAGCGTTGAGGAGACAGGGGCTGGAAACACCATATATTTT	CSVEETGAGNTIYF	TRBV29-1	once	TRBJ1-3	TRBD1
TGCAGTGCTAGAGAGTCCAGGAGAGGGTACAATGAGCAGTTCTTC	CSARESRRGYNEQFF	TRBV20-1	NA	TRBJ2-1	NA
TGCGCCAGCAGCTACACCGGGGGGGATTACTATGGCTACACCTTC	CASSYTGGDYYGYTF	TRBV4-3	NA	TRBJ1-2	NA
TGTACCAGCAGCGTCGGACCGACCTCCTACAATGAGCAGTACTTC	CTSSVGPTSYNEQYF	TRBV7-2	NA	TRBJ2-7	NA
TGCGCCAGCAGTGAGGACAGGGTTGATGAAAAACTGTTTTTT	CASSEDRVDEKLFF	TRBV10-2	few	TRBJ1-4	TRBD1
TGTGCCAGTAGTCGGGCCAATGGGGAGCCCCAGCATTTT	CASSRANGEPQHF	TRBV19	NA	TRBJ1-5	NA
TGTGCCTGGAGTGTACCGACGCAAACTAATGAAAAACTGTTTTTT	CAWSVPTQTNEKLFF	TRBV30	NA	TRBJ1-4	NA
TGTGCCAGCAGCCAAGATCTAGCGGGGGGGGCCAGGGATACGCAGTATTTT	CASSQDLAGGARDTQYF	TRBV3-1	few	TRBJ2-3	TRBD2
TGTGCCAGCAGCCCCCGGGACCCTCAAGAGACCCAGTACTTC	CASSPRDPQETQYF	TRBV7-2	NA	TRBJ2-5	NA